The rows below give T cell receptor beta chains drawn from one sample of a study of OX40 agonist ivuxolimab in advanced cancers. This table comes from immunoSEQ multiplex PCR, and its TCRdb copy is limited to in-frame clones, with some not included. Of over 75,000 clones listed, more than 85% are singletons. The sample in question was CD4+ or CD8+ T cells sorted from blood, obtained in a trial of the OX40 agonist ivuxolimab. The receptors shown here come from an adult with an advanced solid tumor such as melanoma, head and neck, liver or kidney cancer. The CDR3 runs from the conserved cysteine through the conserved F or W. The D gene is left open where the match is weak. Expanded clones get a size class; other rows say once, few or many, or leave the size out.

d_call | j_call | clone_size | cdr3_length | v_call | cdr3_aa | cdr3_nt
TRBD1 | TRBJ1-1 | - | 14 | TRBV19 | CASSTTRGHTEAFF | TGTGCCAGTAGTACGACTAGGGGGCACACTGAAGCTTTCTTT
- | TRBJ2-7 | - | 12 | TRBV28 | CASSYLPGGYHF | TGTGCCAGCAGCTACTTACCCGGCGGCTATCACTTC
- | TRBJ2-5 | - | 12 | TRBV11-2 | CASSLSGPTQYF | TGTGCCAGCAGCTTATCGGGGCCGACCCAGTACTTC
- | TRBJ2-2 | - | 15 | TRBV19 | CASSIVGRVTGELFF | TGTGCCAGTAGTATAGTGGGCAGGGTCACCGGGGAGCTGTTTTTT
- | TRBJ2-2 | - | 14 | TRBV7-2 | CASSRSKLTGELFF | TGTGCCAGCAGCCGGTCTAAACTAACCGGGGAGCTGTTTTTT
TRBD2 | TRBJ2-5 | - | 15 | TRBV6-1 | CASTKRGWVDLAQYF | TGTGCCAGCACCAAGCGGGGGTGGGTTGATCTGGCCCAGTACTTC
TRBD2 | TRBJ2-1 | - | 15 | TRBV5-1 | CASSFGLAGEGEQFF | TGCGCCAGCAGCTTTGGACTAGCGGGAGAAGGAGAGCAGTTCTTC
TRBD1 | TRBJ1-5 | - | 19 | TRBV5-6 | CASSLAGTGLGRSNQPQHF | TGTGCCAGCAGCTTGGCCGGGACAGGGTTGGGGAGGAGCAATCAGCCCCAGCATTTT
- | TRBJ1-4 | - | 16 | TRBV5-6 | CASSGGHLTTNEKLFF | TGTGCCAGCAGCGGGGGACACTTGACAACTAATGAAAAACTGTTTTTT
- | TRBJ2-3 | - | 14 | TRBV29-1 | CSVSQLSSTDTQYF | TGCAGCGTTTCCCAATTGTCTAGCACAGATACGCAGTATTTT
- | TRBJ2-1 | - | 12 | TRBV29-1 | CSVTGLYNEQFF | TGCAGCGTTACGGGACTTTACAATGAGCAGTTCTTC
- | TRBJ2-6 | - | 14 | TRBV7-2 | CASSPLVSANVLTF | TGTGCCAGCAGTCCGCTTGTGAGCGCCAACGTCCTGACTTTC
TRBD1 | TRBJ2-5 | - | 16 | TRBV19 | CASSQSRTGPVETQYF | TGTGCCAGTAGTCAGAGCCGGACAGGTCCTGTGGAGACCCAGTACTTC
- | TRBJ2-7 | - | 13 | TRBV7-2 | CASSLDPNYEQYF | TGTGCCAGCAGCTTAGACCCAAACTACGAGCAGTACTTC
- | TRBJ2-1 | - | 16 | TRBV10-3 | CAIPQSSVRVYNEQFF | TGTGCCATCCCTCAGTCCAGCGTCCGGGTTTACAATGAGCAGTTCTTC
- | TRBJ1-6 | - | 12 | TRBV28 | CASLGYNSPLHF | TGTGCCAGCCTGGGATATAATTCACCCCTCCACTTT
TRBD2 | TRBJ2-3 | - | 14 | TRBV19 | CASSTSGKSDTQYF | TGTGCCAGTAGTACTAGCGGGAAGTCAGATACGCAGTATTTT
- | TRBJ2-7 | few | 14 | TRBV2 | CASSGGPLGKEQYF | TGTGCCAGCAGTGGGGGACCCCTGGGGAAGGAGCAGTACTTC
- | TRBJ2-7 | - | 12 | TRBV10-1 | CASHGTRWGQYF | TGCGCCAGCCATGGGACCCGGTGGGGGCAGTACTTC
- | TRBJ1-1 | - | 15 | TRBV11-2 | CASSYGAGVSTEAFF | TGTGCCAGCAGTTACGGGGCGGGAGTGAGTACTGAAGCTTTCTTT
- | TRBJ1-2 | - | 12 | TRBV18 | CASSPDGGGYTF | TGTGCCAGCTCACCTGATGGAGGTGGCTACACCTTC
TRBD2 | TRBJ2-1 | - | 12 | TRBV2 | CASSGLADEQFF | TGTGCCAGCAGTGGACTAGCGGATGAGCAGTTCTTC
TRBD1 | TRBJ1-2 | - | 13 | TRBV19 | CASRLQGQNGYTF | TGTGCCAGTAGGCTACAGGGACAGAATGGCTACACCTTC
TRBD1 | TRBJ2-7 | - | 16 | TRBV4-2 | CASSQAGTGVTYEQYF | TGTGCCAGCAGCCAAGCTGGGACAGGGGTTACCTACGAGCAGTACTTC
TRBD2 | TRBJ2-1 | - | 16 | TRBV4-2 | CASSQAGLAGGREQFF | TGTGCCAGCAGCCAAGCCGGACTAGCGGGAGGACGGGAGCAGTTCTTC
- | TRBJ2-1 | - | 14 | TRBV7-2 | CASSLAGLLNEQFF | TGTGCCAGCAGCTTAGCTGGTCTCCTCAATGAGCAGTTCTTC
TRBD2 | TRBJ2-2 | - | 15 | TRBV6-5 | CASRLTSGSPGELFF | TGTGCCAGCAGACTCACCAGCGGGAGTCCCGGGGAGCTGTTTTTT
- | TRBJ1-1 | - | 11 | TRBV28 | CATSLVRGAFF | TGTGCCACCTCTCTGGTGCGAGGAGCTTTCTTT
TRBD2 | TRBJ2-1 | - | 16 | TRBV10-3 | CAISELASGGGLEQFF | TGTGCCATCAGTGAGCTTGCTAGCGGGGGGGGGCTGGAGCAGTTCTTC
TRBD1 | TRBJ2-5 | - | 18 | TRBV27 | CASRPTFGRTGGQETQYF | TGTGCCAGCAGGCCTACTTTCGGGAGGACAGGGGGCCAAGAGACCCAGTACTTC
TRBD2 | TRBJ2-7 | - | 15 | TRBV19 | CASSPSGGASYEQYF | TGTGCCAGTAGTCCATCGGGGGGGGCGTCGTACGAGCAGTACTTC
- | TRBJ2-1 | once | 13 | TRBV7-2 | CASSLVPPFEQFF | TGTGCCAGCAGCTTAGTCCCGCCCTTTGAGCAGTTCTTC
TRBD2 | TRBJ2-7 | - | 12 | TRBV10-3 | CAISALAVEQYF | TGTGCCATCAGTGCCCTAGCGGTAGAGCAGTACTTC
TRBD2 | TRBJ2-5 | - | 14 | TRBV30 | CAWKRAGVLETQYF | TGTGCCTGGAAACGAGCGGGAGTTCTTGAGACCCAGTACTTC
- | TRBJ1-1 | once | 15 | TRBV11-2 | CASSSGRGLNTEAFF | TGTGCCAGCAGTTCAGGCAGGGGTTTAAACACTGAAGCTTTCTTT
- | TRBJ2-1 | - | 12 | TRBV18 | CASSPLSGEQFF | TGTGCCAGCTCACCGTTAAGCGGTGAGCAGTTCTTC
- | TRBJ2-7 | - | 14 | TRBV6-1 | CASSDRTLTYEQYF | TGTGCCAGCAGTGACCGGACTTTAACCTACGAGCAGTACTTC
- | TRBJ2-5 | - | 12 | TRBV30 | CAWSGIGGTQYF | TGTGCCTGGAGTGGGATAGGGGGGACCCAGTACTTC
TRBD1 | TRBJ1-4 | - | 17 | TRBV5-1 | CASSLAGVGQGDEKLFF | TGCGCCAGCAGCTTGGCCGGTGTGGGACAGGGTGATGAAAAACTGTTTTTT
- | TRBJ2-3 | - | 17 | TRBV11-2 | CASSLGSSWGPTDTQYF | TGTGCCAGCAGCTTAGGTTCCAGCTGGGGCCCCACAGATACGCAGTATTTT
- | TRBJ2-1 | - | 15 | TRBV9 | CASSVNGGSYNEQFF | TGTGCCAGCAGCGTAAATGGAGGGTCCTACAATGAGCAGTTCTTC
- | TRBJ1-5 | - | 20 | TRBV28 | CASSPHGGGFRSYSNQPQHF | TGTGCCAGCAGTCCTCACGGCGGGGGGTTCCGTTCTTATAGCAATCAGCCCCAGCATTTT
- | TRBJ1-5 | - | 13 | TRBV27 | CASSSRRNQPQHF | TGTGCCAGCAGTTCCCGACGCAATCAGCCCCAGCATTTT
TRBD1 | TRBJ1-2 | - | 13 | TRBV14 | CASENRGGYGYTF | TGTGCCAGCGAAAACAGGGGAGGCTATGGCTACACCTTC
TRBD1 | TRBJ1-5 | - | 13 | TRBV30 | CAWSPTGDQPQHF | TGTGCCTGGAGTCCAACAGGGGATCAGCCCCAGCATTTT
- | TRBJ1-2 | - | 13 | TRBV10-3 | CATADSGDYGYTF | TGTGCCACCGCGGATTCAGGGGACTATGGCTACACCTTC
- | TRBJ2-4 | - | 13 | TRBV28 | CASSTPAKNIQYF | TGTGCCAGCAGTACCCCAGCCAAAAACATTCAGTACTTC
- | TRBJ2-7 | - | 14 | TRBV5-1 | CASSLEGGPREQYF | TGCGCCAGCAGCTTGGAGGGCGGACCCCGAGAGCAGTACTTC
TRBD1 | TRBJ1-2 | - | 14 | TRBV5-1 | CASRDGQGALGYTF | TGCGCCAGCAGAGACGGACAGGGGGCGTTGGGCTACACCTTC
- | TRBJ2-7 | - | 14 | TRBV6-5 | CASSPGGSSYEQYF | TGTGCCAGCAGTCCCGGAGGGAGCTCCTACGAGCAGTACTTC
TRBD1 | TRBJ2-1 | - | 13 | TRBV7-9 | CAIPGQHWDEQFF | TGTGCCATCCCGGGACAGCATTGGGATGAGCAGTTCTTC
TRBD2 | TRBJ2-2 | - | 15 | TRBV9 | CASSVGGTTTGELFF | TGTGCCAGCAGCGTTGGGGGGACTACCACCGGGGAGCTGTTTTTT
- | TRBJ2-7 | - | 14 | TRBV27 | CASRLLAHSYEQYF | TGTGCCAGCAGGCTATTGGCACACTCCTACGAGCAGTACTTC
- | TRBJ2-7 | - | 15 | TRBV7-9 | CASSSLGGQTTEQYF | TGTGCCAGCAGCTCGCTTGGGGGGCAAACTACTGAGCAGTACTTC